Listed below are T cell receptor beta chains from one sample, sequenced in a study of beta chain features in type 1 diabetes. The data were produced by immunoSEQ multiplex PCR, yet TCRdb's version contains in-frame clones alone and is incomplete. The sample records 130,000 to 150,000 clones, 8.5% to 12% being singletons. Source material: naive CD4+ T cells from blood. The receptors come from a man younger than 35 in good health. CDR3s leave out the opening cysteine and the closing phenylalanine or tryptophan. Some rows have no size entry. The others give once, few or many, or a class for an expanded clone.

V gene	clone size	CDR3 protein
TRBV5-6	.	ASSLVVGGSETQY
TRBV18	.	ASSPLGQGESNYGYT
TRBV27	.	ASSFSGTSGYNEQF
TRBV19	.	ASSTGQPSPLH
TRBV15	.	ATSRQGAGNQPQH
TRBV27	few	ASSLRTGNYEQY
TRBV29-1	few	SVDSSSGANVLT
TRBV5-5	.	ASSWGQNTEAF
TRBV4-2	.	ASSHSGTSGYNEQF
TRBV28	few	ASSRGTGGGFGYT
TRBV5-6	.	ASSLGGLGQGPDTQY
TRBV30	.	ASAIGGRELF
TRBV4-1	.	ASSLPRGENKADTQY
TRBV19	.	ASSGATGSGQPQH
TRBV5-1	.	ASSLGILGEVGEKLF